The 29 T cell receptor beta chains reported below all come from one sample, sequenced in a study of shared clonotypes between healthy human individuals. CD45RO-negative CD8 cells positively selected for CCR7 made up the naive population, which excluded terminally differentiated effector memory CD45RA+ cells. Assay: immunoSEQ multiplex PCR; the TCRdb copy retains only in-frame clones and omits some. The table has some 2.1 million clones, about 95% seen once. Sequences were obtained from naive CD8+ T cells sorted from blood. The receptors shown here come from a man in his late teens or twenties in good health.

The CDR3 is CASSSGLAGWNEQFF. For the CDR3, the DNA is TGCGCCAGCAGCTCCGGACTAGCGGGATGGAATGAGCAGTTCTTC. J is TRBJ2-1 and V is TRBV5-1, with 12 nucleotides matching TRBD2. The V gene's germline CDR1 is SGHRS and CDR2 YFSETQ. The length of the CDR3 is 15 residues. The trim removed 3 bases at V and 7 bases at J, leaving 5 bases unmatched.

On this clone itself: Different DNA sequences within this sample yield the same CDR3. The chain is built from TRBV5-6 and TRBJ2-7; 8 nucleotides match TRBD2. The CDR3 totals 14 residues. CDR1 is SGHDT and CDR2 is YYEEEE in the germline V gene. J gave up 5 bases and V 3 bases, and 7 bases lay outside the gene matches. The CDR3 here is CASSSGLARHEQYF. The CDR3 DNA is TGTGCCAGCAGCTCCGGACTAGCTAGGCACGAGCAGTACTTC.

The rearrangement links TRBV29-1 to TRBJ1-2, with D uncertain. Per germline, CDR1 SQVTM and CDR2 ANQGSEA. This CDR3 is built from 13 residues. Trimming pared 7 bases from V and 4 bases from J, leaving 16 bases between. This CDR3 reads CSALVPGTYGYTF. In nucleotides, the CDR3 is TGCAGCGCCCTCGTTCCAGGTACCTATGGCTACACCTTC.

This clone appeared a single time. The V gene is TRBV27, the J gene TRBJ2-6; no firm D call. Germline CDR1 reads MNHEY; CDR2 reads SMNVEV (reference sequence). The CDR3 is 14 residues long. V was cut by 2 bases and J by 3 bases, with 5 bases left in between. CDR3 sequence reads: CASSLDGGANVLTF. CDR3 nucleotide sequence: TGTGCCAGCAGTTTAGATGGTGGGGCCAACGTCCTGACTTTC.

CDR3 amino acids: CAWSVGTGFLNEQYF. CDR3 nucleotide sequence: TGTGCCTGGAGTGTGGGAACAGGGTTTCTAAACGAGCAGTACTTC. This rearrangement joins TRBV30 to TRBJ2-7; maybe TRBD1 (6 bases). V was trimmed by 0 bases and J by 5 bases, leaving 17 bases between them. Germline V gene sequence: CDR1 GTSNPN, CDR2 SVGIG (reference sequence). The CDR3 extends over 15 amino acids.

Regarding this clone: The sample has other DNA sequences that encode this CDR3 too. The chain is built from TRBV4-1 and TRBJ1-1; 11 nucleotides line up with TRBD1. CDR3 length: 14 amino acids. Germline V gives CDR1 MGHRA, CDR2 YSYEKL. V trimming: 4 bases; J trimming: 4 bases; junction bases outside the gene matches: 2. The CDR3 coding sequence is TGCGCCAGCAGCCGGGGACAGGGGGGCACTGAAGCTTTCTTT. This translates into CASSRGQGGTEAFF.

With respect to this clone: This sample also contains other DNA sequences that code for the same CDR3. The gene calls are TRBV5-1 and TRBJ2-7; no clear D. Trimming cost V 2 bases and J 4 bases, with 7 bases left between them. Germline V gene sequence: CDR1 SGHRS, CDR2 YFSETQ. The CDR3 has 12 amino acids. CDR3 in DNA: TGCGCCAGCAGCTTAAACGGGTACGAGCAGTACTTC. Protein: CASSLNGYEQYF.

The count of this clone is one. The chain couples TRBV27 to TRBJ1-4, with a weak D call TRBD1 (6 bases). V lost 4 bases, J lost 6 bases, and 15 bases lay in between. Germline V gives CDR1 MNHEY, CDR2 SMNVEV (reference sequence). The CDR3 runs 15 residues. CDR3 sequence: CASSSSTGYDEKLFF. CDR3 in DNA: TGTGCCAGCAGTTCCTCAACAGGGTACGATGAAAAACTGTTTTTT.

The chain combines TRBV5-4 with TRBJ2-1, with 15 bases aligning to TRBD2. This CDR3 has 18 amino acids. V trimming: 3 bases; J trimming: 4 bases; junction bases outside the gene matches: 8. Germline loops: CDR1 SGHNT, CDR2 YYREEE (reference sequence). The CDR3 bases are TGTGCCAGCAGCTCTCCGGGACTAGCGGGGGGAACTTACAATGAGCAGTTCTTC. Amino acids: CASSSPGLAGGTYNEQFF.

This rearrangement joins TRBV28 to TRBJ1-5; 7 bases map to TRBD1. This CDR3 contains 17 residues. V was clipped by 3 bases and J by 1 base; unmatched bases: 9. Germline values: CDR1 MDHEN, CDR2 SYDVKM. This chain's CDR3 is CASSFRGRDFSNQPQHF. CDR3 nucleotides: TGTGCCAGCAGTTTCAGGGGGAGGGACTTCAGCAATCAGCCCCAGCATTTT.

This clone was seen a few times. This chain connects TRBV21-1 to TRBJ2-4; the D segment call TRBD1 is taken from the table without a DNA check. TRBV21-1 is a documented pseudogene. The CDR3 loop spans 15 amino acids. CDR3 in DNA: TGTGCCAGCAGCACCAACAGGGGGGGCAAAAACATTCAGTACTTC. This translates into CASSTNRGGKNIQYF.

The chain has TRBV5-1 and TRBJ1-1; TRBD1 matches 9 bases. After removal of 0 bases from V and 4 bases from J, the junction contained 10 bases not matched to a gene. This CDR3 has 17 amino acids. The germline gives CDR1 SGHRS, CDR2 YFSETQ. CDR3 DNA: TGCGCCAGCAGCTTGGGGGAACAGGGGGCCCCCCTCACTGAAGCTTTCTTT. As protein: CASSLGEQGAPLTEAFF.

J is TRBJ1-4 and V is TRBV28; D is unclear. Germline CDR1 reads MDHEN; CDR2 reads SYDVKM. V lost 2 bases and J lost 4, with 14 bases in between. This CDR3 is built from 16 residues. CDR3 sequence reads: CASSLTLGSGNEKLFF. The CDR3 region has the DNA TGTGCCAGCAGTTTAACTCTGGGGTCGGGTAATGAAAAACTGTTTTTT.

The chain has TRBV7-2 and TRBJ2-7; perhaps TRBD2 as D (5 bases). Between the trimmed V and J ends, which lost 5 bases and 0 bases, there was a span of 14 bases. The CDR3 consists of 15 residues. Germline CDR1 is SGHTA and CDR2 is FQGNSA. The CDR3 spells CASSATPGTSYEQYF. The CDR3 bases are TGTGCCAGCAGCGCTACCCCGGGAACCTCCTACGAGCAGTACTTC.

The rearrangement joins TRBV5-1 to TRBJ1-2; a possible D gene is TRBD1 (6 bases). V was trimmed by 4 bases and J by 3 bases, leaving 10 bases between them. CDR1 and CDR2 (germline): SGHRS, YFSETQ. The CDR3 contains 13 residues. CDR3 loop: CASSRDMDYGYTF. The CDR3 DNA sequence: TGCGCCAGCAGCCGGGACATGGACTATGGCTACACCTTC. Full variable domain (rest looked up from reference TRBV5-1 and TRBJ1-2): KAGVTQTPRYLIKTRGQQVTLSCSPISGHRSVSWYQQTPGQGLQFLFEYFSETQRNKGNFPGRFSGRQFSNSRSEMNVSTLELGDSALYLCASSRDMDYGYTFGSGTRLTVV.

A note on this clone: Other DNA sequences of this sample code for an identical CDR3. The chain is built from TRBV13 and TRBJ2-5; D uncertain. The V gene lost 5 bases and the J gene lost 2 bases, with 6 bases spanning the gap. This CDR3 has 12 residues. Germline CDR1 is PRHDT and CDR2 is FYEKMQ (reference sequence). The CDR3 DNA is TGTGCCAGCAGCCTGGAGCAAGAGACCCAGTACTTC. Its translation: CASSLEQETQYF.

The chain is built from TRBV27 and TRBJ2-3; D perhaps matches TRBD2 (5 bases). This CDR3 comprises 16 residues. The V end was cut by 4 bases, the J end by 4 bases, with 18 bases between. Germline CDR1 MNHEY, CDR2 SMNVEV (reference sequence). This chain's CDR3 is CASSSLAGSRADTQYF. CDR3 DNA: TGTGCCAGCAGTTCTCTTGCGGGCAGCCGAGCAGATACGCAGTATTTT.

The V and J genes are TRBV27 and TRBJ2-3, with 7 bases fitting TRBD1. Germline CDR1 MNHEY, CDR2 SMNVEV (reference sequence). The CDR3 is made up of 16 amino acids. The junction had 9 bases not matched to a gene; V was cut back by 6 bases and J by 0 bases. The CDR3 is CASSTLGQESTDTQYF. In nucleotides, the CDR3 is TGTGCCAGCAGCACACTTGGACAGGAAAGCACAGATACGCAGTATTTT.

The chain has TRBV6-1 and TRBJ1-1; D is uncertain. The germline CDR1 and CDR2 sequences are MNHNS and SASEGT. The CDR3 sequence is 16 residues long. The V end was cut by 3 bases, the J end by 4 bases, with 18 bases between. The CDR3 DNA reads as TGTGCCAGCAGTGACGAACTGGAGACCTGGGGCACTGAAGCTTTCTTT. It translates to CASSDELETWGTEAFF.

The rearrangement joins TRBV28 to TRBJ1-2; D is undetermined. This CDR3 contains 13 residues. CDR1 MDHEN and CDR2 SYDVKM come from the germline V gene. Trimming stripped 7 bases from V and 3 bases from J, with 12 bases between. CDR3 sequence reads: CASTIIRDYGYTF. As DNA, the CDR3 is TGTGCCAGCACTATTATCCGTGACTATGGCTACACCTTC.

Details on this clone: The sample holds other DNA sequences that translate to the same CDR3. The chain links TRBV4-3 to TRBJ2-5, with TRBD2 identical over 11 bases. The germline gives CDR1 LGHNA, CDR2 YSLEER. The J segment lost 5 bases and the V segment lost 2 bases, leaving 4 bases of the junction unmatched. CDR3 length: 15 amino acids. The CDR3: CASSQLLAGEETQYF. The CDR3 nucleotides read TGCGCCAGCAGCCAACTACTAGCGGGAGAGGAGACCCAGTACTTC.

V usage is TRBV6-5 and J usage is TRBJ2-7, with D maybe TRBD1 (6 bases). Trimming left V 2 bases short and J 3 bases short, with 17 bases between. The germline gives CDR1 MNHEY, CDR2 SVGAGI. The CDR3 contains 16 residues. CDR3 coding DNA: TGTGCCAGCAGTTACGCCCCGGAGACAGGATTCTACGAGCAGTACTTC. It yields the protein CASSYAPETGFYEQYF.

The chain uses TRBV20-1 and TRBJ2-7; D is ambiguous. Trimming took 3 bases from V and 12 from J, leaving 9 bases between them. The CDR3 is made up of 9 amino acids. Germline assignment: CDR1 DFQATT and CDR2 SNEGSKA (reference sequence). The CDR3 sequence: CSASRPWYF. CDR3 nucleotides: TGCAGTGCTAGCCGCCCATGGTACTTC.

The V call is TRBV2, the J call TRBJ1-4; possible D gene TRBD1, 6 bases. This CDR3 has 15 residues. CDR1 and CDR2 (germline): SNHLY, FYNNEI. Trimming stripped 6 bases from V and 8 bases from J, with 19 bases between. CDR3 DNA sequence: TGTGCCAGCAGCGCTCCAACAGGGCTAGGGGAAAAACTGTTTTTT. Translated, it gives CASSAPTGLGEKLFF.

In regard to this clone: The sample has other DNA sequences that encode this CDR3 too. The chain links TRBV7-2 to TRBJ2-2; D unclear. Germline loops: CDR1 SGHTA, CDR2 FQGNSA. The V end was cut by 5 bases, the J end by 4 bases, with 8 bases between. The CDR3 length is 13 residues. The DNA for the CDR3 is TGTGCCAGCAGCCCTCGAGGCACCGGGGAGCTGTTTTTT. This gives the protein CASSPRGTGELFF.

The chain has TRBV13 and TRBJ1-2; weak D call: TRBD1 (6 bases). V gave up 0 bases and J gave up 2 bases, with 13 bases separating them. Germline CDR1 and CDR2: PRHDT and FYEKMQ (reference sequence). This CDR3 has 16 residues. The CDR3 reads CASSLGPGANNYGYTF. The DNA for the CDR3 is TGTGCCAGCAGCTTAGGCCCGGGGGCGAACAACTATGGCTACACCTTC. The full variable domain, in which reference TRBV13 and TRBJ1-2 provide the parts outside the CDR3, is AAGVIQSPRHLIKEKRETATLKCYPIPRHDTVYWYQQGPGQDPQFLISFYEKMQSDKGSIPDRFSAQQFSDYHSELNMSSLELGDSALYFCASSLGPGANNYGYTFGSGTRLTVV.

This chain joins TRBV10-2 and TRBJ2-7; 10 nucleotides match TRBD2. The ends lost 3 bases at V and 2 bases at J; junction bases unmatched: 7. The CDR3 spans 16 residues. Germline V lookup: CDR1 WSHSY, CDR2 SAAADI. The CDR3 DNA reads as TGCGCCAGCAGTGACCCCATAGCGGGGGGCCCCTACGAGCAGTACTTC. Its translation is CASSDPIAGGPYEQYF.

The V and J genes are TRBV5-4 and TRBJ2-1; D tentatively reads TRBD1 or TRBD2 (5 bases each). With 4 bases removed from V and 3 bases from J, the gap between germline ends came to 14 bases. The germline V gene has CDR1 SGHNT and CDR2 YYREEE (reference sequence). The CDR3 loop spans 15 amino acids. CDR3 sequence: CASSGPGRGYNEQFF. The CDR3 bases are TGTGCCAGCAGCGGCCCAGGGAGAGGCTACAATGAGCAGTTCTTC. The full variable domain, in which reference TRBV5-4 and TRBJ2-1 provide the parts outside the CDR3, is ETGVTQSPTHLIKTRGQQVTLRCSSQSGHNTVSWYQQALGQGPQFIFQYYREEENGRGNFPPRFSGLQFPNYSSELNVNALELDDSALYLCASSGPGRGYNEQFFGPGTRLTVL.

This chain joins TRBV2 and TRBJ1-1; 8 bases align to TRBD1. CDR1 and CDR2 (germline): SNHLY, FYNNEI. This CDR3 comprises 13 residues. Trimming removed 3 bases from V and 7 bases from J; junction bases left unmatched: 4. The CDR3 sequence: CASSDRTGLEAFF. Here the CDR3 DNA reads TGTGCCAGCAGTGACAGGACAGGGCTTGAAGCTTTCTTT.